In this sample, the clone carrying this TCR beta chain turned up once. Its cognate antigen is unknown. The record originates from a study of shared clonotypes between healthy human individuals. Once extracted for a subset, genomic DNA was divided evenly among several immunoSEQ plates. Only in-frame clones appear in the TCRdb table, and some are missing; sequencing was by immunoSEQ multiplex PCR. Here the sample spans around 510,000 clones, roughly 95% being singletons. Study-level results: Sampling used blood alone; tissue repertoires probably differ. Relative to clonotypes present in all four donors, those not shared had lower generation probabilities.

This TCR came from a woman aged 25-40 years in good health. Sequenced sample: naive CD4+ T cells sorted from blood. Subset specified: CD45RA+ positively selected.

The CDR3 DNA sequence: TGTGCCAGTAGTATAGGGGCACCGAACACCGGGGAGCTGTTTTTT. Protein: CASSIGAPNTGELFF. The chain has TRBV19 and TRBJ2-2, with unresolved D. This CDR3 has 15 residues. V was pared by 1 base and J by 0 bases, with 6 bases between. The V gene's germline CDR1 is LNHDA and CDR2 SQIVND (reference sequence).